The next 6 T cell receptor beta chains were all read from a single sample in a study of T cell changes during pregnancy in multiple sclerosis. Only in-frame clones appear in the TCRdb table, and some are missing; sequencing was by immunoSEQ multiplex PCR. The sample holds more than 50,000 clones, approximately 90% seen once. Sequencing used peripheral blood, obtained in the first trimester of pregnancy. The receptors were gathered from a female donor with multiple sclerosis, enrolled in a pregnancy study.

This sequence joins TRBV4-2 and TRBJ1-2; possibly TRBD1 for D (5 bases). CDR1 is LGHNA and CDR2 is YNFKEQ in the germline V gene. The CDR3 is made up of 15 amino acids. V lost 0 bases, J lost 8 bases, and 16 bases lay in between. CDR3 amino acids: CASSQEWTPSLGYTF. The CDR3 DNA sequence: TGTGCCAGCAGCCAAGAATGGACACCGTCTTTGGGCTACACCTTC.

The genes are TRBV7-8 and TRBJ2-1; TRBD2 agrees at 14 bases. Germline V lookup: CDR1 SGHVS, CDR2 FQNEAQ. The ends lost 7 bases at V and 10 bases at J; junction bases unmatched: 9. The CDR3 sequence is 15 residues long. As DNA, the CDR3 is TGTGCCAGCATCCTGGGACTAGCGGGAGTAGAAGAGCAGTTCTTC. This sequence encodes CASILGLAGVEEQFF.

The gene calls are TRBV19 and TRBJ1-2; TRBD1 might be the D (5 bases). V was cut by 9 bases and J by 0 bases, with 17 bases left in between. The germline CDR1 and CDR2 sequences are LNHDA and SQIVND (reference sequence). This CDR3 has 15 amino acids. The CDR3, as DNA: TGTGCCAGCCGAGACCCAGGGAACACTAACTATGGCTACACCTTC. This codes for CASRDPGNTNYGYTF.

This chain uses TRBV2 with TRBJ2-1, with 14 bases lining up with TRBD2. The CDR3 is made up of 18 amino acids. CDR1 and CDR2 (germline): SNHLY, FYNNEI. J was trimmed by 6 bases and V by 8 bases; bases with no gene match: 15. CDR3 region: CASERLSGLAGGSNEQFF. The CDR3, as DNA: TGTGCCAGCGAGCGGCTCAGCGGACTAGCGGGGGGAAGCAATGAGCAGTTCTTC.

V gene TRBV18 combines with J gene TRBJ1-4, with 7 bases that match TRBD1. The CDR3 covers 14 residues. Germline V gene sequence: CDR1 KGHSH, CDR2 LQKENI. V trimming: 4 bases; J trimming: 4 bases; junction bases outside the gene matches: 3. CDR3 sequence reads: CASSLDRINEKLFF. CDR3 nucleotide sequence: TGTGCCAGCTCACTGGACAGGATTAATGAAAAACTGTTTTTT.

The CDR3, as DNA: TGTGCCAGCAGTGCCCTACTAGCGGGGTTCGACTACGAGCAGTACTTC. Its protein product is CASSALLAGFDYEQYF. The chain combines TRBV6-6 with TRBJ2-5; 10 bases match TRBD2. Gene TRBJ2-7 matches the end of the DNA better, so the J call may be wrong. This CDR3 has 16 residues. The germline V gene has CDR1 MNHNY and CDR2 SVGAGI (reference sequence).